Listed below are T cell receptor beta chains from one sample, sequenced in a study of T cells in Graves' hyperthyroidism and ophthalmopathy. TCRdb called the multiplex PCR reads again in MiXCR, with one record for every CDR3 protein. The sample yields a few hundred thousand distinct CDR3 sequences, less than 25% seen once. Sequenced: blood. The receptors stem from a man aged 18 to 30 with Graves' hyperthyroidism. Each CDR3 is given with its conserved first and last residue. A D gene is named only where the DNA matches it firmly. Clone size, where shown, is once, few, many, or a class for clones that have expanded.

CDR3 length	V gene	clone size	J gene	D gene	CDR3 protein	CDR3 DNA
14	TRBV28	many	TRBJ1-1	TRBD1	CASSGHRGNTEAFF	TGTGCCAGCAGTGGTCACAGGGGGAACACTGAAGCTTTCTTT
14	TRBV2	NA	TRBJ1-1	NA	CASSGWGGNTEAFF	TGTGCCAGCAGTGGATGGGGCGGAAACACTGAAGCTTTCTTT
13	TRBV27	many	TRBJ2-5	NA	CASSTSGYETQYF	TGTGCCAGCAGTACCTCAGGTTACGAGACCCAGTACTTC
13	TRBV6-1	many	TRBJ1-3	NA	CAVRGISGNTIYF	TGTGCCGTCCGAGGGATTTCTGGAAACACCATATATTTT
15	TRBV28	many	TRBJ2-7	TRBD1	CASKAPGQVPIEQYF	TGTGCCAGCAAGGCGCCGGGACAGGTCCCTATCGAGCAGTACTTC
14	TRBV20-1	NA	TRBJ1-5	NA	CSARDLWGLQPQHF	TGCAGTGCTAGAGATTTGTGGGGGCTTCAGCCCCAGCATTTT
15	TRBV12-3/TRBV12-4	many	TRBJ1-2	NA	CASSLTGKANYGYTF	TGTGCCAGCAGTCTCACAGGGAAAGCTAACTATGGCTACACCTTC
13	TRBV6-1	many	TRBJ1-1	TRBD1	CASREGQGARAFF	TGTGCCAGCAGGGAGGGACAGGGGGCGCGAGCTTTCTTT
15	TRBV27	many	TRBJ2-7	TRBD1	CASRAPGQGHYEQYF	TGTGCCAGCAGGGCACCGGGACAGGGGCACTACGAGCAGTACTTC
11	TRBV29-1	many	TRBJ1-1	TRBD1	CSVWQGGEAFF	TGCAGCGTATGGCAGGGGGGTGAAGCTTTCTTT
17	TRBV5-1	many	TRBJ1-1	TRBD1	CASSRDRGDYMNTEAFF	TGCGCCAGCAGCCGAGACAGGGGCGATTACATGAACACTGAAGCTTTCTTT
15	TRBV19	few	TRBJ2-2	NA	CAAKGSGANTGELFF	TGTGCCGCTAAGGGCAGTGGCGCGAACACCGGGGAGCTGTTTTTT
14	TRBV28	NA	TRBJ2-7	NA	CATSIQRSSYEQYF	TGTGCCACCTCAATCCAGCGCTCTTCCTACGAGCAGTACTTC
16	TRBV19	NA	TRBJ2-6	NA	CATNINAGSGANVLTF	TGTGCCACAAACATTAACGCCGGCTCTGGGGCCAACGTCCTGACTTTC